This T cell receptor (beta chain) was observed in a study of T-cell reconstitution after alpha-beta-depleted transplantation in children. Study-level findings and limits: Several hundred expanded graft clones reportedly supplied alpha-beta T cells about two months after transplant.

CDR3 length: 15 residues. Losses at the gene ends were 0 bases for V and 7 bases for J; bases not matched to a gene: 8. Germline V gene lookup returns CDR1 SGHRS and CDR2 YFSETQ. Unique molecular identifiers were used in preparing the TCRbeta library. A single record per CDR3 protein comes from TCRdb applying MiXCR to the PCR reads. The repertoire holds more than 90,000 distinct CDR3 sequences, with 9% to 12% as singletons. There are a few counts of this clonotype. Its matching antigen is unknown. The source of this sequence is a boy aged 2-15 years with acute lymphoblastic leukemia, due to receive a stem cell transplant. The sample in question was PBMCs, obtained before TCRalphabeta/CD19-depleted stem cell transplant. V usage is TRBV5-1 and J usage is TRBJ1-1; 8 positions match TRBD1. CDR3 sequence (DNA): TGCGCCAGCAGCTTGGCGACAGGGGTGTCCAATGAAGCTTTCTTT. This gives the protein CASSLATGVSNEAFF.